This TCR beta chain was identified in a study of blood T cell repertoires in COVID-19. This clone was seen only once. Authors' data handling: Amplifying reference gene primers gave estimates of nucleated cell counts. TCRdb keeps only in-frame clones here, not all; method: immunoSEQ multiplex PCR. Clone size and V and J calls were adopted from that table, with D and trimming inferred from the DNA. The table lists 150,000 to 200,000 clones, less than 85% of them singletons. The sample was peripheral blood. The clonotype originates from a man aged 45-60 years who had recovered from COVID-19.

As DNA, the CDR3 is TGTGCCAGCAGCACTGAAACTCCCCCCTACGAGCAGTACTTC. Amino acid sequence: CASSTETPPYEQYF. The V gene is TRBV5-4, the J gene TRBJ2-7, with D unclear. This CDR3 contains 14 residues. The germline V and J ends were trimmed by 4 bases and 2 bases, with 13 bases remaining between them. The germline V gene encodes CDR1 SGHNT and CDR2 YYREEE (reference sequence). The full variable domain, with the rest looked up from reference TRBV5-4 and TRBJ2-7, is ETGVTQSPTHLIKTRGQQVTLRCSSQSGHNTVSWYQQALGQGPQFIFQYYREEENGRGNFPPRFSGLQFPNYSSELNVNALELDDSALYLCASSTETPPYEQYFGPGTRLTVT.